This T cell receptor beta chain was sequenced for a study of cytomegalovirus exposure and HLA in healthy donors. Regarding the study as a whole: The classifier, whose performance was assessed in both the original and validation cohorts, reportedly diagnosed cytomegalovirus status with high specificity and sensitivity. The study recorded about 150 TCR beta chains that were cytomegalovirus-associated. The majority of TCR sequences were rare, yet some public TCRs appeared in many donors.

Using immunoSEQ multiplex PCR, the repertoire was profiled, and TCRdb retains in-frame clones only, with some absent. The repertoire holds 52,000 or so clones, with approximately 89% as singletons. To note about this clone: The antigen is unknown.

The donors formed part of the roughly 110-subject validation cohort, distinct from the approximately 670-subject first cohort. The CDR3 loop spans 15 amino acids. Germline-derived CDR1 and CDR2 are LNHDA and SQIVND (reference sequence). V lost 4 bases, J lost 0 bases, and 10 bases lay in between. The chain recombines TRBV19 with TRBJ1-3; D is uncertain. The material sequenced was PBMCs. This TCR was sampled from a woman between 18 and 29 years old in good health and CMV-seronegative. CDR3 DNA sequence: TGTGCCAGTAGTAGGGGAGCGGGCTCTGGAAACACCATATATTTT. Residues: CASSRGAGSGNTIYF.